The subject of this entry is one T cell receptor beta chain. The target of this receptor is not known. No much larger clonotype is one base removed from it; base qualities were not supplied. This specimen belongs to a study of CD8 T cells in ankylosing spondylitis (TCRdb year 2017). Looking at the study overall: To find TCR variants linked to disease, the study profiled T cell receptor beta repertoires in ankylosing spondylitis patients and healthy donors. The full study cohort comprised 25 ankylosing spondylitis patients and 110 or so healthy donors. Samples of peripheral blood were taken, and for ankylosing spondylitis patients, synovial fluid was collected as well.

The investigation overall reported the following: Some of the motif variants had been reported before in the synovial fluid and blood of reactive arthritis patients, a finding that suggests common disease-initiation mechanisms. The disease-linked clones were reported as significantly enriched in matched synovial fluid samples from ankylosing spondylitis patients. In peripheral blood, the disease-linked clones were found at relatively low frequencies and had a CD8+ phenotype. Blood from ankylosing spondylitis patients appeared to be characterized by a TCR beta motif made up of under ten highly homologous amino acid variants.

CDR1 and CDR2, per the germline V gene (reference sequence), are SEHNR and FQNEAQ. The CDR3 contains 14 residues, cysteine and phenylalanine counted. Only CDR3 DNA is held: 42 bases, read in frame from base 1. Between the V and J ends, shortened by 6 bases and 2 bases respectively, the junction contains 13 bases. The reads were generated on an Illumina HiSeq 2500. TCR beta libraries were prepared by quantitative 5'-RACE with molecular barcodes. Concerning the study's data processing: To identify disease-linked TCR variants, a new computational method was used, one built on a probabilistic model of VDJ rearrangement. TCRdb handled the public reads itself, with Q25 trimming in fastp and clone calling in MiXCR, and kept productive beta chains. Rows with a matching CDR3 protein are joined into one entry that keeps the most common DNA and genes. TCRdb's processing, not the authors' own work, is the source of the V and J calls. In this sample the table shows roughly 180,000 distinct CDR3 sequences, approximately 10% of which occur a single time. The ten largest clones take up 25% to 35% of the sample.

Sequencing input: blood, either unsorted or a sorted T cell fraction (not recorded which). The rearranged segments are TRBV7-9 and TRBJ2-5; matching of 6 bases hints at TRBD1 as the D gene. This TCR was sampled from a male donor with ankylosing spondylitis or in good health (not recorded which). For the CDR3, the sequence is CASRSGQPQETQYF. The DNA sequence is as follows: TGTGCCAGCAGGTCCGGACAGCCACAAGAGACCCAGTACTTC.